This entry lists 3 T cell receptor beta chains sequenced from one sample in a study of blood T cell repertoires in COVID-19. Assay: immunoSEQ multiplex PCR; the TCRdb copy retains only in-frame clones and omits some. The sample contains about 150,000 clones, 75% to 90% of which appear only once. What was sequenced was PBMCs or T cells enriched from blood (not recorded which). The source of these receptors is a man aged 45-65 years who had recovered from COVID-19.

In DNA form, the CDR3 reads TGTGCCAGCAGCTTAGACCCAGGTCGGCCCCAGCATTTT. Its translation: CASSLDPGRPQHF. The rearrangement uses TRBV7-2 and TRBJ1-5; D remains ambiguous. The CDR3 is 13 amino acids. Germline V CDR1 and CDR2: SGHTA, FQGNSA. Trimming pared 1 base from V and 9 bases from J, leaving 10 bases between.

This chain uses TRBV7-9 with TRBJ2-3; 8 bases align to TRBD1. CDR3 length: 15 amino acids. CDR1 is SEHNR, CDR2 FQNEAQ, per germline (reference sequence). J was trimmed by 2 bases and V by 5 bases; bases with no gene match: 6. The CDR3 DNA reads TGTGCCAGCAGCCCCTTGGGACAGGACACAGATACGCAGTATTTT. It is translated as CASSPLGQDTDTQYF.

This clone showed up just a few times. V usage is TRBV7-2 and J usage is TRBJ1-2; 8 bases fit TRBD1. J was trimmed by 4 bases and V by 4 bases; bases with no gene match: 5. CDR3 size: 14 residues. The V gene's germline CDR1 is SGHTA and CDR2 FQGNSA. The CDR3: CASSSAGGGYGYTF. DNA for the CDR3: TGTGCCAGCAGCTCAGCAGGGGGCGGCTATGGCTACACCTTC.